The 18 T cell receptor beta chains listed next were all sequenced from one sample in a study of blood T cell repertoires in COVID-19 (dated by TCRdb to about 2020). The protocol used for the library was the immunoSEQ multiplex PCR assay. In its TCRdb copy, this immuneACCESS table keeps in-frame sequences only and misses some clones. Where compared with another copy, unresolved V genes explain less than half of these, and the others have no known cause. The sample has 45,000 to 50,000 clones on record, 75% to 85% of them singletons. Of the sample, roughly 8.2% falls within the top ten clones. Material: peripheral blood. The origin of the receptors is an elderly man in a cohort sampled during active COVID-19.

By share, this clone counts as medium-sized. The chain links TRBV5-4 to TRBJ2-7; D is unclear. Trimming pared 4 bases from V and 4 bases from J, leaving 6 bases between. This CDR3 comprises 11 residues. Looked up from germline, CDR1 is SGHNT and CDR2 is YYREEE (reference sequence). CDR3 coding DNA: TGTGCCAGCAGCCTGGCGTACGAGCAGTACTTC. This gives the protein CASSLAYEQYF.

The V and J genes are TRBV29-1 and TRBJ2-3; TRBD1 agrees at 9 bases. Looked up from germline, CDR1 is SQVTM and CDR2 is ANQGSEA. The CDR3 sequence is 13 residues long. J was trimmed by 3 bases and V by 6 bases; bases with no gene match: 4. CDR3 sequence: CSVGQGQTDTQYF. CDR3 nucleotide sequence: TGCAGCGTAGGACAGGGGCAGACAGATACGCAGTATTTT.

This chain joins TRBV5-4 and TRBJ2-3, with D maybe TRBD2 (6 bases). Trimming pared 4 bases from V and 0 bases from J, leaving 15 bases between. This CDR3 region has 16 residues. CDR1 and CDR2 from the germline V gene are SGHNT and YYREEE (reference sequence). In DNA, the CDR3 is TGTGCCAGCAGCCCGGCGGAGGGAAGAAGCACAGATACGCAGTATTTT. Its translation: CASSPAEGRSTDTQYF.

This clone showed up just a few times. The V and J genes are TRBV28 and TRBJ1-1; D is perhaps TRBD1 (5 bases). The CDR3 extends over 17 amino acids. The germline gives CDR1 MDHEN, CDR2 SYDVKM. V lost 2 bases to trimming and J lost 2 bases, with 18 bases between them. CDR3 coding DNA: TGTGCCAGCAGTTTAACGGCAGGGTCCGGTGGAAACACTGAAGCTTTCTTT. Its translation: CASSLTAGSGGNTEAFF.

The chain is built from TRBV5-4 and TRBJ2-7; 9 positions match TRBD1. Trimming cost V 3 bases and J 5 bases; bases outside gene matches: 9. CDR1 is SGHNT, CDR2 YYREEE, per germline (reference sequence). The CDR3 length is 15 residues. In DNA, the CDR3 is TGTGCCAGCAGCTACCCGGGACAGGGAGGCCACGAGCAGTACTTC. It encodes CASSYPGQGGHEQYF.

This chain connects TRBV3-1 (or the pseudogene TRBV3-2) to TRBJ1-2; perhaps TRBD1 as D (5 bases). The CDR3 spans 14 residues. The germline CDR1 and CDR2 sequences are LGHDT and YNNKEL (reference sequence). Trimming left V 0 bases short and J 4 bases short, with 9 bases between. The DNA of the CDR3 is TGTGCCAGCAGCCAAGAGTCCCAGGGCTATGGCTACACCTTC. Translated: CASSQESQGYGYTF.

The V call is TRBV5-1, the J call TRBJ2-5; the D is unclear. Germline values: CDR1 SGHRS, CDR2 YFSETQ. V shed 0 bases and J shed 3 bases, with 9 bases lying between them. This CDR3 comprises 14 residues. CDR3 in DNA: TGCGCCAGCAGCTTGGAGGCAACTAAAGAGACCCAGTACTTC. Translation gives CASSLEATKETQYF. The entire variable domain, with the rest obtained from reference TRBV5-1 and TRBJ2-5, is as follows: KAGVTQTPRYLIKTRGQQVTLSCSPISGHRSVSWYQQTPGQGLQFLFEYFSETQRNKGNFPGRFSGRQFSNSRSEMNVSTLELGDSALYLCASSLEATKETQYFGPGTRLLVL.

V is TRBV18 and J is TRBJ1-3, with 7 nucleotides matching TRBD1. This CDR3 is 16 amino acids long. Trimming removed 3 bases from V and 0 bases from J; junction bases left unmatched: 5. Germline V gives CDR1 KGHSH, CDR2 LQKENI. CDR3 residues: CASSPSGQSSGNTIYF. In DNA form, the CDR3 reads TGTGCCAGCTCACCGTCGGGACAGTCCTCTGGAAACACCATATATTTT.

This chain links TRBV4-3 with TRBJ1-5; D is unclear. Germline loops: CDR1 LGHNA, CDR2 YSLEER. The V and J ends lost 0 bases and 1 base respectively, with 13 bases between them. The CDR3 is 17 amino acids. The CDR3 nucleotides are TGCGCCAGCAGCCAAGATCTTGTGGGGAGGAGCAATCAGCCCCAGCATTTT. Amino acids: CASSQDLVGRSNQPQHF.

The V gene is TRBV10-2, the J gene TRBJ1-5, with D unresolved. Trimming removed 5 bases from V and 1 base from J, with 12 bases in between. CDR3 length: 15 residues. CDR1 is WSHSY, CDR2 SAAADI, per germline. In nucleotides, the CDR3 is TGCGCCAGCAGTCCCAGTGTCGGGAGCAATCAGCCCCAGCATTTT. Protein sequence: CASSPSVGSNQPQHF.

The rearrangement uses TRBV27 and TRBJ1-2; D perhaps matches TRBD1 (6 bases). Trimming cost V 4 bases and J 7 bases, with 16 bases left between them. CDR1 and CDR2 (germline): MNHEY, SMNVEV (reference sequence). CDR3 length: 14 amino acids. The CDR3 nucleotides are TGTGCCAGCAGTTCGGTTACAGGGCGCTTTGGCTACACCTTC. Encoded protein: CASSSVTGRFGYTF.

The rearrangement links TRBV27 to TRBJ1-6, with a tentative D call TRBD1 (6 bases). This CDR3 has 15 residues. V was shortened by 8 bases and J by 5 bases, with 16 bases between the two germline ends. Per germline, CDR1 MNHEY and CDR2 SMNVEV (reference sequence). CDR3 loop: CASERTGMHNSPLHF. In DNA, the CDR3 is TGTGCCAGCGAACGCACAGGGATGCATAATTCACCCCTCCACTTT.

This chain connects TRBV20-1 to TRBJ2-5; D possibly corresponds to TRBD1 (6 bases). V dropped 3 bases and J dropped 4 bases, with 12 bases sitting between them. The CDR3 length is 13 residues. In germline, CDR1 is DFQATT, CDR2 SNEGSKA (reference sequence). The CDR3 protein is CSASWGPGETQYF. CDR3 coding DNA: TGCAGTGCTAGTTGGGGGCCGGGAGAGACCCAGTACTTC.

The V gene is TRBV7-9, the J gene TRBJ2-6; possibly TRBD1 for D (6 bases). Per the germline V gene, CDR1 is SEHNR and CDR2 is FQNEAQ (reference sequence). V lost 7 bases, J lost 0 bases, and 22 bases lay in between. The CDR3 covers 19 residues. The CDR3 coding sequence is TGTGCCAGCACCAAAATGGGGGCTGCGGCTTCCTCTGGGGCCAACGTCCTGACTTTC. This gives the protein CASTKMGAAASSGANVLTF.

The CDR3, as DNA: TGTGCCAGCAGCCAAGAACAGGGCAAAAACATTCAGTACTTC. Its protein product is CASSQEQGKNIQYF. The gene calls are TRBV4-2 and TRBJ2-4, with D perhaps TRBD1 (6 bases). Looked up from germline, CDR1 is LGHNA and CDR2 is YNFKEQ. There are 14 residues in the CDR3. V was shortened by 0 bases and J by 3 bases, with 6 bases between the two germline ends.

This clone was found once. The V gene is TRBV29-1, the J gene TRBJ2-1; 7 bases are a match to TRBD2. Germline trimming cut 0 bases from V and 0 bases from J; bases unmatched to any gene: 5. The length of the CDR3 is 16 residues. Germline V gene lookup returns CDR1 SQVTM and CDR2 ANQGSEA. The CDR3 region has the DNA TGCAGCGTTGAAGAGGGGATAGCGGGCTCCTACAATGAGCAGTTCTTC. This translates into CSVEEGIAGSYNEQFF.

The chain links TRBV6-6 to TRBJ1-2; TRBD1 matches at 9 bases. This CDR3 is built from 14 residues. J lost 4 bases, V lost 7 bases, and 7 bases had no gene match. From germline, CDR1 is MNHNY and CDR2 SVGAGI (reference sequence). CDR3 protein: CASTRDRAGYGYTF. The CDR3 DNA reads TGTGCCAGCACCCGGGACAGGGCGGGCTATGGCTACACCTTC.

The chain employs TRBV5-5 and TRBJ2-5; 8 bases map to TRBD1. CDR3 size: 13 residues. CDR1 is SGHKS and CDR2 is YYEKEE in the germline V gene (reference sequence). The V and J ends lost 5 bases and 14 bases, in that order; junction bases with no gene match: 14. CDR3 residues: CASSKQDPGTGYF. The CDR3 bases are TGTGCCAGCAGTAAACAGGACCCCGGGACAGGATACTTC.